These 5 T cell receptor beta chains share one sample of origin, sequenced in a study of blood T cell repertoires in COVID-19 (dated by TCRdb to about 2020). The method behind the library was the immunoSEQ multiplex PCR assay. TCRdb mirrors the immuneACCESS table, restricted to in-frame sequences. Some clones are absent from its copies; in checked studies, under half trace to an unresolved V gene, and the reason for the others is unknown. The sample records approximately 200,000 clones, just over 85% of which are singletons. About 4.5% of the sample is taken by the ten largest. Sequenced sample: peripheral blood. Every receptor here comes from a man aged 50-60 years with acute or convalescent COVID-19.

The V call is TRBV19, the J call TRBJ2-7; TRBD1 agrees at 7 bases. J lost 0 bases, V lost 6 bases, and 11 bases had no gene match. CDR1 is LNHDA, CDR2 SQIVND, per germline (reference sequence). The CDR3 sequence is 16 residues long. The CDR3 bases are TGTGCCAGTAGCTCAATCCGGACAGGTAGCTCCTACGAGCAGTACTTC. Its protein product is CASSSIRTGSSYEQYF.

V gene TRBV7-9 combines with J gene TRBJ1-5, with 8 bases that match TRBD1. The CDR3 runs to 16 residues. Germline CDR1 is SEHNR and CDR2 is FQNEAQ (reference sequence). V dropped 5 bases and J dropped 4; count of bases not matched to a gene: 10. The CDR3 loop reads CASSPHGDRRNQPQHF. CDR3 DNA: TGTGCCAGCAGCCCTCACGGGGACAGGCGGAATCAGCCCCAGCATTTT.

This rearrangement joins TRBV6-5 to TRBJ2-7; tentative D call: TRBD1 (5 bases). Looked up from germline, CDR1 is MNHEY and CDR2 is SVGAGI. The CDR3 consists of 13 residues. The V end lost 6 bases, the J end lost 3 bases, and 12 bases lay between the germline ends. CDR3 nucleotides: TGTGCCAGCAGCAGGGAACCGGGCTACGAGCAGTACTTC. Its translation: CASSREPGYEQYF.

This chain uses TRBV27 with TRBJ2-7; 9 bases fit TRBD1. With 4 bases clipped from V and 6 bases from J, the junction kept 10 bases outside the gene matches. The germline V gene has CDR1 MNHEY and CDR2 SMNVEV (reference sequence). This CDR3 contains 15 residues. This chain's CDR3 is CASSSTGTGKGEQYF. The CDR3 DNA reads TGTGCCAGCAGTTCAACTGGGACAGGGAAGGGCGAGCAGTACTTC.

This rearrangement joins TRBV11-2 to TRBJ2-5, with D possibly TRBD1 on 7 matching bases. V shed 6 bases and J shed 5 bases, with 16 bases lying between them. The CDR3 totals 14 residues. CDR1 is SGHAT and CDR2 is FQNNGV in the germline V gene. For the CDR3, the DNA is TGTGCCAGCAGGATAACAGGGGCGGGGGAGACCCAGTACTTC. Translation gives CASRITGAGETQYF.